The next 32 T cell receptor beta chains were all read from a single sample in a study of shared clonotypes between healthy human individuals. Selected positively for CCR7 and CD45RO-negative, naive CD8 cells excluded terminally differentiated effector memory CD45RA+ cells. Profiled with immunoSEQ multiplex PCR; TCRdb holds only in-frame clones, not every one. The repertoire holds over 2,000,000 clones, with about 93% as singletons. The sequenced material came from naive CD8+ T cells from PBMCs. The receptors shown here come from a man younger than 30 in good health. Some clones in this sample may be carry-over from other donors' samples.

The V call is TRBV7-2, the J call TRBJ2-2, with 10 bases that match TRBD1. The V and J ends lost 4 bases and 3 bases, in that order; junction bases with no gene match: 8. The CDR3 runs to 17 residues. Germline V gives CDR1 SGHTA, CDR2 FQGNSA. CDR3 region: CASSSRQGARDTGELFF. The CDR3 region has the DNA TGTGCCAGCAGCTCAAGACAGGGGGCGCGGGACACCGGGGAGCTGTTTTTT.

This clone was recorded once. The rearrangement links TRBV5-4 to TRBJ2-5; 8 bases line up with TRBD2. The germline V gene encodes CDR1 SGHNT and CDR2 YYREEE (reference sequence). With V trimmed by 7 bases and J by 4 bases, 12 bases remained unmatched. This CDR3 is built from 15 residues. CDR3 sequence: CASGLSAGDGETQYF. DNA for the CDR3: TGTGCCAGCGGCCTATCAGCGGGAGACGGAGAGACCCAGTACTTC.

The chain joins TRBV5-1 to TRBJ2-7, with unresolved D. This CDR3 region has 17 residues. V lost 0 bases and J lost 2, with 18 bases in between. The germline gives CDR1 SGHRS, CDR2 YFSETQ. CDR3: CASSLARQDLLPYEQYF. In DNA, the CDR3 is TGCGCCAGCAGCTTGGCCCGGCAGGACCTACTTCCCTACGAGCAGTACTTC.

With respect to this clone: The sample has other DNA sequences that encode this CDR3 too. This sequence joins TRBV9 and TRBJ2-7; maybe TRBD1 (6 bases). Trimming pared 0 bases from V and 3 bases from J, leaving 16 bases between. The CDR3 is 16 residues long. The germline V gene encodes CDR1 SGDLS and CDR2 YYNGEE. The CDR3, as DNA: TGTGCCAGCAGCGTAGGGGCGGCAGGGGTTAGCTACGAGCAGTACTTC. Its protein is CASSVGAAGVSYEQYF.

V gene TRBV5-4 combines with J gene TRBJ2-1; TRBD2 aligns across 13 bases. V dropped 2 bases and J dropped 2; count of bases not matched to a gene: 4. This CDR3 has 17 amino acids. Germline values: CDR1 SGHNT, CDR2 YYREEE (reference sequence). DNA of the CDR3: TGTGCCAGCAGCTTAGAAACTAGCGGGAGGGCCTACAATGAGCAGTTCTTC. Encoded protein: CASSLETSGRAYNEQFF.

This clone was picked up one time. Other DNA sequences of this sample code for an identical CDR3. The chain joins TRBV7-6 to TRBJ1-2; D is uncertain. Germline V gives CDR1 SGHVS, CDR2 FNYEAQ. The length of the CDR3 is 13 residues. V was pared by 1 base and J by 5 bases, with 8 bases between. DNA for the CDR3: TGTGCCAGCAGCTTAGGGGGAGGGTATGGCTACACCTTC. It encodes CASSLGGGYGYTF.

This rearrangement joins TRBV7-3 to TRBJ1-6; the D gene is possibly TRBD1 (6 bases). Germline CDR1 is SGHTA and CDR2 is FQGTGA. The V gene lost 3 bases and the J gene lost 4 bases, with 7 bases spanning the gap. The CDR3 consists of 14 residues. In DNA, the CDR3 is TGTGCCAGCAGCTTGACAGGTTATAATTCACCCCTCCACTTT. It yields the protein CASSLTGYNSPLHF.

This clone was observed a single time. A junction boundary mismatches the germline segment, possibly from a read error. The gene calls are TRBV14 and TRBJ1-2; no definite D call. Germline CDR1 SGHDN, CDR2 FVKESK. This CDR3 has 14 amino acids. DNA for the CDR3: TGTGCCAGCAGCCAAGATAGGTGGCTGGGTCACTGGGCCTTC. This gives the protein CASSQDRWLGHWAF.

Turning to this clone: This same CDR3 is encoded by further DNA sequences in the sample. This chain uses TRBV5-1 with TRBJ2-1, with 7 bases lining up with TRBD2. Germline values: CDR1 SGHRS, CDR2 YFSETQ. The CDR3 length is 15 residues. With V trimmed by 0 bases and J by 2 bases, 2 bases remained unmatched. The CDR3 sequence is CASSLVSGPYNEQFF. The CDR3 DNA reads TGCGCCAGCAGCTTGGTTAGCGGGCCCTACAATGAGCAGTTCTTC. The variable domain in full, completed from reference TRBV5-1 and TRBJ2-1, reads KAGVTQTPRYLIKTRGQQVTLSCSPISGHRSVSWYQQTPGQGLQFLFEYFSETQRNKGNFPGRFSGRQFSNSRSEMNVSTLELGDSALYLCASSLVSGPYNEQFFGPGTRLTVL.

Worth noting for this clone: This same CDR3 is encoded by further DNA sequences in the sample. The CDR3 DNA sequence: TGTGCCTGGAGTGTTGGTGGGCGTACTGAAGCTTTCTTT. As protein: CAWSVGGRTEAFF. The chain links TRBV30 to TRBJ1-1, with D uncertain. V was pared by 0 bases and J by 5 bases, with 10 bases between. The CDR3 is 13 residues long. Germline V gives CDR1 GTSNPN, CDR2 SVGIG (reference sequence).

This sequence joins TRBV11-2 and TRBJ2-7; a weak D match, TRBD2 (5 bases). CDR3 length: 11 amino acids. The V end was cut by 6 bases, the J end by 6 bases, with 9 bases between. Germline CDR1 SGHAT, CDR2 FQNNGV. In DNA, the CDR3 is TGTGCCAGCAGTCGAGGGCCCGAGCAGTACTTC. This sequence encodes CASSRGPEQYF.

V usage is TRBV29-1 and J usage is TRBJ2-3; 12 nucleotides align to TRBD2. Germline-derived CDR1 and CDR2 are SQVTM and ANQGSEA. With 0 bases clipped from V and 5 bases from J, the junction kept 6 bases outside the gene matches. The CDR3 has 16 residues. In DNA form, the CDR3 reads TGCAGCGTTGAAGAGACGGGACTAGCGGGTGGAGATACGCAGTATTTT. Translating gives CSVEETGLAGGDTQYF.

This chain connects TRBV6-5 to TRBJ2-1, with D perhaps TRBD2 (6 bases). V was cut by 0 bases and J by 5 bases, with 14 bases left in between. Germline lookup yields CDR1 MNHEY and CDR2 SVGAGI. There are 16 residues in the CDR3. The DNA of the CDR3 is TGTGCCAGCAGTTACTCGGAGGGGACTGAGGACAATGAGCAGTTCTTC. It codes for CASSYSEGTEDNEQFF.

The J gene is TRBJ2-3, the V gene TRBV30; 10 bases line up with TRBD2. The trim removed 3 bases at V and 1 base at J, leaving 13 bases unmatched. Germline CDR1 reads GTSNPN; CDR2 reads SVGIG (reference sequence). There are 18 residues in the CDR3. The CDR3 coding sequence is TGTGCCTGGAGGGGAATCGAGCGGGAGGGCGTCGGCACAGATACGCAGTATTTT. This translates into CAWRGIEREGVGTDTQYF. The whole variable domain, remainder taken from reference TRBV30 and TRBJ2-3, is SQTIHQWPATLVQPVGSPLSLECTVEGTSNPNLYWYRQAAGRGLQLLFYSVGIGQISSEVPQNLSASRPQDRQFILSSKKLLLSDSGFYLCAWRGIEREGVGTDTQYFGPGTRLTVL.

This chain uses TRBV2 with TRBJ2-5; unclear D gene. The CDR3 is 12 amino acids. V was clipped by 6 bases and J by 11 bases, with 16 bases between them. Germline CDR1 SNHLY, CDR2 FYNNEI. Written as DNA, the CDR3 is TGTGCCAGCAGCGACCGGTCCCACGATCAGTACTTC. Encoded protein: CASSDRSHDQYF.

This chain uses TRBV4-1 with TRBJ2-3, with D possibly being TRBD1 (6 bases). V gave up 0 bases and J gave up 0 bases, with 10 bases separating them. Per germline, CDR1 MGHRA and CDR2 YSYEKL. The CDR3 is made up of 16 amino acids. The CDR3: CASSQDRGGSTDTQYF. The CDR3 coding sequence is TGCGCCAGCAGCCAAGACAGGGGCGGGAGCACAGATACGCAGTATTTT.

This chain uses TRBV29-1 with TRBJ2-7; possible D gene TRBD2, 6 bases. Germline-derived CDR1 and CDR2 are SQVTM and ANQGSEA. The V gene lost 7 bases and the J gene lost 2 bases, with 21 bases spanning the gap. This CDR3 contains 15 residues. The DNA of the CDR3 is TGCAGCGCCCACCTCTGGGGCGGGGACCCCTACGAGCAGTACTTC. This encodes CSAHLWGGDPYEQYF.

The V and J genes are TRBV6-1 and TRBJ1-4; 9 bases agree with TRBD1. The length of the CDR3 is 14 residues. The V gene's germline CDR1 is MNHNS and CDR2 SASEGT. With 5 bases clipped from V and 6 bases from J, the junction kept 4 bases outside the gene matches. In DNA, the CDR3 is TGTGCCAGCAGTCCCGGGACAGGGTATGAAAAACTGTTTTTT. Translated: CASSPGTGYEKLFF.

The genes are TRBV4-3 and TRBJ2-1; D is undetermined. The V gene's germline CDR1 is LGHNA and CDR2 YSLEER. Trimming took 0 bases from V and 2 from J, leaving 11 bases between them. The CDR3 covers 16 residues. For the CDR3, the DNA is TGCGCCAGCAGCCAAGATCGGGCCGACACCTACAATGAGCAGTTCTTC. This sequence encodes CASSQDRADTYNEQFF.

The chain recombines TRBV30 with TRBJ1-2; possibly TRBD1 for D (5 bases). The V and J ends lost 4 bases and 2 bases respectively, with 14 bases between them. Germline V gene lookup returns CDR1 GTSNPN and CDR2 SVGIG (reference sequence). CDR3 size: 14 residues. CDR3 bases: TGTGCCTGGACGGTGCTGGGGCGAAACTATGGCTACACCTTC. It specifies CAWTVLGRNYGYTF.

J is TRBJ1-1 and V is TRBV28; D gene ambiguous. This CDR3 comprises 15 residues. Germline loops: CDR1 MDHEN, CDR2 SYDVKM. With 3 bases removed from V and 0 bases from J, the gap between germline ends came to 11 bases. This CDR3 is CASSFGPGMNTEAFF. CDR3 DNA sequence: TGTGCCAGCAGTTTCGGCCCGGGAATGAACACTGAAGCTTTCTTT.

The chain couples TRBV5-8 to TRBJ2-7; 7 positions agree with TRBD2. The CDR3 extends over 15 amino acids. CDR1 SGHTS and CDR2 YDEGEE come from the germline V gene. The ends lost 0 bases at V and 0 bases at J; junction bases unmatched: 3. The CDR3 nucleotides read TGTGCCAGCAGCTTGGCGCGGGAGAGCTCCTACGAGCAGTACTTC. Translated: CASSLARESSYEQYF.

The rearrangement uses TRBV7-8 and TRBJ1-2; D gene ambiguous. The V gene's germline CDR1 is SGHVS and CDR2 FQNEAQ. There are 15 residues in the CDR3. The germline V and J ends were trimmed by 1 base and 3 bases, with 12 bases remaining between them. CDR3 loop: CASSLGRILDYGYTF. In DNA form, the CDR3 reads TGTGCCAGCAGCTTAGGTCGGATCCTGGACTATGGCTACACCTTC.

This rearrangement joins TRBV2 to TRBJ2-1; 8 nucleotides match TRBD2. This CDR3 has 15 amino acids. Germline values: CDR1 SNHLY, CDR2 FYNNEI. Trimming removed 7 bases from V and 9 bases from J; junction bases left unmatched: 14. The CDR3 region has the DNA TGTGCCAGCAAGGACGGGAGGGCCTCGCTCGGTGAGCAGTTCTTC. It translates to CASKDGRASLGEQFF.

This clone has only one observation. A much larger clonotype is one base distant, so this may be a read error. The sample carries other DNA sequences with the same CDR3. The genes are TRBV19 and TRBJ1-1; D unresolved. The V gene's germline CDR1 is LNHDA and CDR2 SQIVND (reference sequence). The germline V and J ends were trimmed by 3 bases and 1 base, with 6 bases remaining between them. CDR3 size: 13 residues. The CDR3 coding sequence is TGTGCCAGTAGTATGTGGGGGAACACTGAAGCTTTCTTT. Protein sequence: CASSMWGNTEAFF.

The gene calls are TRBV7-6 and TRBJ1-1; possible D gene TRBD1, 5 bases. Trimming shortened V by 6 bases and J by 3 bases, and 14 bases separated the two germline ends. CDR1 is SGHVS and CDR2 is FNYEAQ in the germline V gene. This CDR3 has 14 amino acids. In DNA form, the CDR3 reads TGTGCCAGCAGGAGAGGGGTCGGGGACACTGAAGCTTTCTTT. It specifies CASRRGVGDTEAFF.

The genes are TRBV4-1 and TRBJ2-1, with D perhaps TRBD1 or TRBD2 (5 bases each). This CDR3 has 15 residues. In germline, CDR1 is MGHRA, CDR2 YSYEKL. V was cut by 1 base and J by 6 bases, with 13 bases left in between. This CDR3 reads CASSQVGTVTNEQFF. The DNA of the CDR3 is TGCGCCAGCAGCCAAGTTGGGACGGTCACCAATGAGCAGTTCTTC.

This rearrangement joins TRBV6-5 to TRBJ2-5; D perhaps matches TRBD1 (6 bases). The end of the DNA aligns better with TRBJ2-7, so the J call may be wrong. The CDR3 runs 14 residues. CDR1 MNHEY and CDR2 SVGAGI come from the germline V gene. The CDR3 bases are TGTGCCAGCAGTTACTCGCACAGGGTCCACGAGCAGTACTTC. This codes for CASSYSHRVHEQYF.

The genes are TRBV7-6 and TRBJ2-7, with D tentatively TRBD1 or TRBD2 (5 bases each). The germline CDR1 and CDR2 sequences are SGHVS and FNYEAQ. The V end lost 5 bases, the J end lost 3 bases, and 8 bases lay between the germline ends. CDR3 length: 12 amino acids. The chain's CDR3 is CASSGTNYEQYF. In DNA form, the CDR3 reads TGTGCCAGCAGCGGGACCAACTACGAGCAGTACTTC.

CDR3 in DNA: TGTGCCAGCAAAGGGACCGGGGAGCTGTTTTTT. Protein product: CASKGTGELFF. V usage is TRBV9 and J usage is TRBJ2-2, with D hard to call. Trimming removed 6 bases at V and 5 bases at J, with 5 bases between. CDR3 length: 11 amino acids. The V gene's germline CDR1 is SGDLS and CDR2 YYNGEE.

The gene calls are TRBV7-3 and TRBJ2-1; either TRBD1 or TRBD2 may fit D (5 bases each). The CDR3 sequence is 15 residues long. V was pared by 1 base and J by 5 bases, with 12 bases between. Germline V lookup: CDR1 SGHTA, CDR2 FQGTGA. Written as DNA, the CDR3 is TGTGCCAGCAGCTTAATCGGGGCGAACCACAATGAGCAGTTCTTC. It translates to CASSLIGANHNEQFF.

The rearrangement uses TRBV7-8 and TRBJ2-7; the D gene is possibly TRBD2 (6 bases). The V end lost 5 bases, the J end lost 6 bases, and 23 bases lay between the germline ends. Germline V gene sequence: CDR1 SGHVS, CDR2 FQNEAQ. This CDR3 has 16 residues. CDR3 in DNA: TGTGCCAGCAGCGCGGGGCCGATCATAGGGGATGGCGAGCAGTACTTC. As protein: CASSAGPIIGDGEQYF.